This TCR beta chain originates from a study of blood T cell repertoires in COVID-19 (TCRdb year 2020). General notes on the study: Collaborator samples came from the United States, Italy and Spain and covered acute and convalescent phases of COVID-19. Deeply sampled blood TCRbeta repertoires from subjects exposed to, actively infected with, or recovered from COVID-19 were included in the dataset. Where available, HLA class I and class II types were taken from metadata supplied by the sample provider and were not determined by assay-based typing. The samples were drawn from the first 160 participants of the ongoing ImmuneRACE study and from over a thousand subjects provided by 6 global collaborators. The repertoires were released in a freely available public database meant as a resource for research on the immune response to SARS-CoV-2. The prospective study material was composed of cDNA or gDNA derived from T cells, B-cell-depleted T cells, or PBMCs. The sample metadata nearly always contained a de-identified subject ID, COVID-19 status, age in years and sex. Study-wide findings and limitations: The amount of clinical and demographic metadata varied by source and participant and was provided uncurated.

Collaborating institutions collected whole blood in K2EDTA tubes following their own protocols. For TCRbeta analysis, collaborators shipped samples as frozen whole blood, isolated PBMCs, or DNA extracted from either of those sample types. The junction shows trimming of 6 bases on V and 7 bases on J, and the gene matches do not reach 8 bases of it. Reading from cysteine to phenylalanine, the CDR3 counts 13 amino acids. Just the 39-base CDR3 DNA is kept, in frame starting at base 1. The germline V gene (reference sequence) provides CDR1 LNHDA and CDR2 SQIVND. Remarks on this clone: The antigen it recognizes is unknown. Within one base of it there is no much larger clone, and no base qualities were kept.

TCRbeta CDR3 regions were amplified from genomic DNA by means of the immunoSEQ Assay, a bias-controlled multiplex PCR. From the authors' description of their analysis: The number of nucleated cells in each sample was estimated by amplification of reference gene primers within the assay. Sequence reads were collapsed and filtered to measure the absolute abundance of every unique TCRbeta CDR3 rearrangement. For each sample, productive Simpson clonality was calculated as the square root of Simpson's diversity index over productive rearrangements. Not all clones reach the TCRdb copy of this immuneACCESS table, which keeps in-frame sequences only. Checked studies attribute under half of the gap to unresolved V genes and leave the rest unexplained. Clonal size and the V and J genes are those of that table, whereas D and trimming came from the DNA. The sample data list some 120,000 clones, and around nine tenths of these were observed just once. The ten largest clonotypes hold about 4% of the sample.

The sequencing sample was made of peripheral blood. This chain is built from TRBV19 and TRBJ1-2; TRBD1 lines up with 7 middle nucleotides. The sequence derives from a man in his forties or fifties with active COVID-19. The nucleotide sequence reads TGTGCCAGTAGGAGACAGGGTTTTGGTGGCTACACCTTC. Protein translation: CASRRQGFGGYTF. The reference TRBV19 and TRBJ1-2 proteins fill in what lies around the CDR3, so the full variable domain reads DGGITQSPKYLFRKEGQNVTLSCEQNLNHDAMYWYRQDPGQGLRLIYYSQIVNDFQKGDIAEGYSVSREKKESFPLTVTSAQKNPTAFYLCASRRQGFGGYTFGSGTRLTVV.